This TCR beta chain stems from a study of blood T cells in healthy people across ages. Per germline, CDR1 PRHDT and CDR2 FYEKMQ (reference sequence). This CDR3 region has 16 residues. Trimming shortened V by 5 bases and J by 2 bases, and 17 bases separated the two germline ends. A J-beta primer mix and a sample-barcoded 5' primer were used in a second PCR of about 6 to 12 cycles. The template-switch adaptor, which had 12 random nucleotides, put a tag on each cDNA molecule. A single record per CDR3 protein comes from TCRdb applying MiXCR to the 5' RACE reads. The table has 1,300,000 or so distinct CDR3 sequences, 45% to 70% seen once; the top ten hold approximately 7%.

The clonotype comes from a man aged 18 to 35 in good health. This sequence joins TRBV13 and TRBJ2-3, with D perhaps given as TRBD1 or TRBD2 (6 bases each). The material sequenced was blood. This chain's CDR3 is CASSSLGGSNTDTQYF. CDR3 sequence (DNA): TGTGCCAGCAGCAGCCTGGGGGGCTCAAACACAGATACGCAGTATTTT.